The entry below describes one TCR beta chain. Its specificity is not known. The sample comes from a study of shared clonotypes between healthy human individuals. Turning to the study itself: Per-donor plates numbered three CD4 naive, three CD4 memory, two CD8 naive and one CD8 memory. Points from the study as a whole: Generally, naive subsets (rather than memory subsets) showed larger estimated richness. In the sorted subsets, rarefaction showed sequencing was incomplete despite large depth.

Deletions cut 6 bases from V and 0 bases from J, with 15 bases between. This CDR3 contains 17 residues. The V gene's germline CDR1 is LGHNT and CDR2 FRNRAP. Running of the assay took place at deep level. Repertoires were generated with immunoSEQ multiplex PCR, while TCRdb's copy carries only in-frame clones and drops some. The sample records some 200,000 clones, 65% to 70% being singletons. The TCR sequence derives from a man aged 30 to 39 in good health. The gene calls are TRBV12-5 and TRBJ2-6, with D possibly being TRBD1 (6 bases). The specimen was memory CD4+ T cells sorted from blood. Noted subset: CD45RA-negative fraction. The CDR3 loop is CASGPGQPGSGANVLTF. The CDR3 DNA reads TGTGCTAGTGGCCCCGGACAGCCTGGCTCTGGGGCCAACGTCCTGACTTTC. The full variable domain, with the rest looked up from reference TRBV12-5 and TRBJ2-6, is DARVTQTPRHKVTEMGQEVTMRCQPILGHNTVFWYRQTMMQGLELLAYFRNRAPLDDSGMPKDRFSAEMPDATLATLKIQPSEPRDSAVYFCASGPGQPGSGANVLTFGAGSRLTVL.